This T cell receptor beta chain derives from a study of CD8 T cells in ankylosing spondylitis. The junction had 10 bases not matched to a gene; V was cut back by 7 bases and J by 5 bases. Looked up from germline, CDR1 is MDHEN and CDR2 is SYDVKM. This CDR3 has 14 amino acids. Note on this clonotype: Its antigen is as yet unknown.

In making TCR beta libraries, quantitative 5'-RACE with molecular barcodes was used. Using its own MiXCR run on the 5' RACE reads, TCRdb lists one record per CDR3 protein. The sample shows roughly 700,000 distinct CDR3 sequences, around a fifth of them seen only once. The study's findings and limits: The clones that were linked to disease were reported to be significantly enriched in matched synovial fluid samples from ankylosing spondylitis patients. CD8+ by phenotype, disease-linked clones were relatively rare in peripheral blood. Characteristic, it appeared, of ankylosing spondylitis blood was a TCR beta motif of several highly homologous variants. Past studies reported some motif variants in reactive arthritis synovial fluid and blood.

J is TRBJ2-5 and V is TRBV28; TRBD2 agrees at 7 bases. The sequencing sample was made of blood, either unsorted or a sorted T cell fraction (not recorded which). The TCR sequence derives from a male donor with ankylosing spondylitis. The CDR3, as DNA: TGTGCCAGCACAAGATTCGGGGGGAAGGAGACCCAGTACTTC. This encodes CASTRFGGKETQYF.